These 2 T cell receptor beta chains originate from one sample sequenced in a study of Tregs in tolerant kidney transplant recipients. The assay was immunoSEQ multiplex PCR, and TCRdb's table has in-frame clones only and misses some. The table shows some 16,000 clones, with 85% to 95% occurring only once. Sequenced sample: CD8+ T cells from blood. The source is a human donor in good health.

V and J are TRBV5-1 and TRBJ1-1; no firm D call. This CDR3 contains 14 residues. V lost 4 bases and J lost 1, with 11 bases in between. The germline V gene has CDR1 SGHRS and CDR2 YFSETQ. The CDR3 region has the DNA TGCGCCAGCAGCCCAGGAAAAGGGAACACTGAAGCTTTCTTT. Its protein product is CASSPGKGNTEAFF.

This CDR3 is CASSKGWGQNIEQYF. DNA for the CDR3: TGTGCCAGTAGTAAAGGTTGGGGACAGAATATCGAGCAGTACTTC. This chain uses TRBV19 with TRBJ2-7; 7 bases line up with TRBD1. Germline V gene sequence: CDR1 LNHDA, CDR2 SQIVND (reference sequence). V dropped 4 bases and J dropped 6; count of bases not matched to a gene: 12. The CDR3 runs 15 residues.